Presented here are 16 T cell receptor beta chains from one specimen sequenced in a study of shared clonotypes between healthy human individuals. Using immunoSEQ multiplex PCR, the repertoire was profiled, and TCRdb retains in-frame clones only, with some absent. Of approximately 320,000 clones in the sample, 74% were seen once. What was sequenced was memory CD4+ T cells sorted from blood. The subset is: CD45RA-negative fraction. The receptor source for this set is a man younger than 45 in good health.

V gene TRBV30 combines with J gene TRBJ2-7, with 9 nucleotides matching TRBD2. CDR1 is GTSNPN and CDR2 is SVGIG in the germline V gene (reference sequence). This CDR3 region has 14 residues. V gave up 5 bases and J gave up 4 bases; unmatched junction bases: 9. The CDR3: CAWGGTSQLYEQYF. CDR3 DNA: TGTGCCTGGGGGGGGACTAGCCAACTGTACGAGCAGTACTTC.

The chain carries TRBV10-2 and TRBJ1-2; unclear D gene. The germline CDR1 and CDR2 sequences are WSHSY and SAAADI. This CDR3 comprises 15 residues. Trimming took 0 bases from V and 5 from J, leaving 13 bases between them. Here the CDR3 DNA reads TGCGCCAGCAGTGAGTCGGGGTTGAGGAATTATGGCTACACCTTC. It is translated as CASSESGLRNYGYTF.

V is TRBV25-1 and J is TRBJ1-1; weak D call: TRBD1 (6 bases). V shed 1 base and J shed 11 bases, with 17 bases lying between them. CDR3 length equals 14 residues. In germline, CDR1 is MGHDK, CDR2 SYGVNS. This CDR3 reads CASSESGTFLGAFF. CDR3 nucleotide sequence: TGTGCCAGCAGTGAATCTGGGACATTCCTTGGGGCTTTCTTT.

This clone has a count of ten or more. As DNA, the CDR3 is TGTGCCAGCAGCCCCCAGCGGACTGACTACGAGCAGTACTTC. This codes for CASSPQRTDYEQYF. The V and J genes are TRBV11-2 and TRBJ2-7, with D perhaps matching TRBD2 (5 bases). V gave up 5 bases and J gave up 3 bases, with 14 bases separating them. Germline V CDR1 and CDR2: SGHAT, FQNNGV. The CDR3 is made up of 14 amino acids.

The gene calls are TRBV5-1 and TRBJ1-1; D is uncertain. The CDR3 is made up of 12 amino acids. Per germline, CDR1 SGHRS and CDR2 YFSETQ. Between the trimmed V and J ends, which lost 1 base and 3 bases, there was a span of 4 bases. The chain's CDR3 is CASSLSDTEAFF. The CDR3 DNA follows: TGCGCCAGCAGCTTGTCCGACACTGAAGCTTTCTTT.

This chain uses TRBV5-1 with TRBJ2-5, with a weak D call TRBD1 (6 bases). Trimming took 2 bases from V and 3 from J, leaving 11 bases between them. Germline V gene sequence: CDR1 SGHRS, CDR2 YFSETQ. This CDR3 has 14 residues. CDR3 sequence reads: CASSFGDTEETQYF. CDR3 coding DNA: TGCGCCAGCAGCTTCGGGGACACAGAAGAGACCCAGTACTTC.

This clone turned up a few times. The chain employs TRBV5-1 and TRBJ1-2; D perhaps matches TRBD1 (6 bases). V shed 4 bases and J shed 8 bases, with 12 bases lying between them. Germline V gene sequence: CDR1 SGHRS, CDR2 YFSETQ. The CDR3 has 12 residues. The CDR3 bases are TGCGCCAGCAGCACGGACAGTGAGGGCTACACCTTC. The encoded protein is CASSTDSEGYTF.

This clone was seen more than once but under ten times. The genes are TRBV7-2 and TRBJ2-2; possibly TRBD1 for D (5 bases). The length of the CDR3 is 14 residues. V lost 2 bases to trimming and J lost 4 bases, with 8 bases between them. CDR1 and CDR2 from the germline V gene are SGHTA and FQGNSA. The CDR3 here is CASSLLQGTGELFF. DNA for the CDR3: TGTGCCAGCAGCTTACTTCAGGGCACCGGGGAGCTGTTTTTT.

The rearrangement links TRBV11-2 to TRBJ2-2; D remains unclear. The V end lost 2 bases, the J end lost 6 bases, and 4 bases lay between the germline ends. Germline V gives CDR1 SGHAT, CDR2 FQNNGV. The CDR3 totals 12 residues. The CDR3 coding sequence is TGTGCCAGCAGCTTATTGGCCGGGGAGCTGTTTTTT. This encodes CASSLLAGELFF.

V and J are TRBV4-2 and TRBJ2-1; 13 bases align to TRBD2. V gave up 1 base and J gave up 5 bases; unmatched junction bases: 2. There are 16 residues in the CDR3. Germline CDR1 is LGHNA and CDR2 is YNFKEQ. The CDR3 coding sequence is TGTGCCAGCAGCCAAGTCGGACTAGCGGGAGACAATGAGCAGTTCTTC. It is translated as CASSQVGLAGDNEQFF.

This clone occurred once. The chain uses TRBV5-1 and TRBJ1-2; unclear D gene. Deletions cut 0 bases from V and 2 bases from J, with 11 bases between. CDR3 length: 15 amino acids. Germline CDR1 reads SGHRS; CDR2 reads YFSETQ. The CDR3 here is CASSLEGSLNYGYTF. DNA for the CDR3: TGCGCCAGCAGCTTGGAGGGCAGCTTGAACTATGGCTACACCTTC. The full variable domain, with the rest looked up from reference TRBV5-1 and TRBJ1-2, is KAGVTQTPRYLIKTRGQQVTLSCSPISGHRSVSWYQQTPGQGLQFLFEYFSETQRNKGNFPGRFSGRQFSNSRSEMNVSTLELGDSALYLCASSLEGSLNYGYTFGSGTRLTVV.

The chain employs TRBV18 and TRBJ2-1; 12 bases agree with TRBD1. The CDR3 consists of 16 residues. V shed 3 bases and J 6 bases; nucleotides not matched to a gene: 6. Germline CDR1 and CDR2: KGHSH and LQKENI. CDR3: CASSPLGQGAVNEQFF. The DNA for the CDR3 is TGTGCCAGCTCACCCCTGGGACAGGGGGCGGTCAATGAGCAGTTCTTC.

V is TRBV4-2 and J is TRBJ2-1; 10 positions agree with TRBD2. The length of the CDR3 is 16 residues. Germline CDR1 reads LGHNA; CDR2 reads YNFKEQ. J was trimmed by 5 bases and V by 0 bases; bases with no gene match: 4. The CDR3 loop is CASSQDQAGGHNEQFF. CDR3 nucleotide sequence: TGTGCCAGCAGCCAAGATCAAGCGGGAGGGCACAATGAGCAGTTCTTC.

This clone was seen more than once but under ten times. CDR3 nucleotide sequence: TGTGCCAGCAGTTTAGCGGCTGCAGGGGGAAACACCATATATTTT. Encoded protein: CASSLAAAGGNTIYF. This chain uses TRBV28 with TRBJ1-3, with D tentatively TRBD1 (5 bases). V lost 2 bases, J lost 4 bases, and 12 bases lay in between. From germline, CDR1 is MDHEN and CDR2 SYDVKM. The CDR3 has 15 amino acids.

The V call is TRBV5-1, the J call TRBJ2-5, with 14 nucleotides matching TRBD2. The CDR3 sequence is 18 residues long. CDR1 is SGHRS, CDR2 YFSETQ, per germline. The junction had 12 bases not matched to a gene; V was cut back by 4 bases and J by 4 bases. CDR3 amino acids: CASSRRLAGGGVVETQYF. In DNA, the CDR3 is TGCGCCAGCAGCCGAAGACTAGCGGGAGGGGGTGTAGTAGAGACCCAGTACTTC.

This clone appeared once. The chain carries TRBV7-8 and TRBJ2-7, with a tentative D call TRBD2 (6 bases). Germline V gives CDR1 SGHVS, CDR2 FQNEAQ. The CDR3 sequence is 16 residues long. V was trimmed by 5 bases and J by 0 bases, leaving 17 bases between them. CDR3 sequence: CASSHLGLGSSYEQYF. In DNA form, the CDR3 reads TGTGCCAGCAGCCACCTGGGACTGGGGAGCTCCTACGAGCAGTACTTC. The full variable domain, with the rest looked up from reference TRBV7-8 and TRBJ2-7, is GAGVSQSPRYKVAKRGQDVALRCDPISGHVSLFWYQQALGQGPEFLTYFQNEAQLDKSGLPSDRFFAERPEGSVSTLKIQRTQQEDSAVYLCASSHLGLGSSYEQYFGPGTRLTVT.